Presented here are 8 T cell receptor beta chains from one specimen sequenced in a study of molecular identifiers for immune sequencing clone quantification. In TCRdb, the PCR reads were re-called with MiXCR into one record per CDR3 protein. The sample yields more than 450,000 distinct CDR3 sequences, about a fifth seen once. The source material was naive CD8+ T cells from blood, with Jurkat cell RNA spiked in. As for subset: FACS-sorted CD8+CD4-CCR7+CD45RA+ naive T cells. The receptors come from a human donor in good health. Some libraries in this study had Jurkat cell RNA spiked in.

About this clonotype itself: This sequence may be a read error, since a much larger clone differs from it by one base. The chain joins TRBV7-8 to TRBJ1-5; D is perhaps TRBD1 (6 bases). CDR1 SGHVS and CDR2 FQNEAQ come from the germline V gene. This CDR3 has 17 residues. V was pared by 1 base and J by 7 bases, with 20 bases between. This CDR3 is CASSLETLTGSKQPQHF. The CDR3 bases are TGTGCCAGCAGCTTAGAAACTTTGACAGGTTCTAAGCAGCCCCAGCATTTT.

This clonotype was counted many times. The genes are TRBV7-2 and TRBJ2-1; perhaps TRBD2 as D (6 bases). This CDR3 contains 14 residues. V lost 6 bases to trimming and J lost 1 base, with 10 bases between them. Germline V gene data show CDR1 as SGHTA and CDR2 as FQGNSA. CDR3 region: CASSRRDSYNEQFF. CDR3 coding DNA: TGTGCCAGCAGTAGGAGGGATTCCTACAATGAGCAGTTCTTC.

The genes are TRBV6-5 and TRBJ2-1; TRBD2 agrees at 12 bases. Per the germline V gene, CDR1 is MNHEY and CDR2 is SVGAGI. This CDR3 comprises 15 residues. V gave up 2 bases and J gave up 9 bases; unmatched junction bases: 5. Here the CDR3 reads CASSYVSSGGVEQFF. The DNA for the CDR3 is TGTGCCAGCAGTTACGTTTCTAGCGGGGGGGTTGAGCAGTTCTTC.

This clonotype was counted ten times or more. V usage is TRBV2 and J usage is TRBJ1-1; D possibly corresponds to TRBD1 (6 bases). The CDR3 spans 15 residues. The V end was cut by 6 bases, the J end by 1 base, with 15 bases between. The germline gives CDR1 SNHLY, CDR2 FYNNEI. The CDR3 region is CASSQYPGQNTEAFF. In DNA form, the CDR3 reads TGTGCCAGCAGCCAGTATCCGGGACAGAACACTGAAGCTTTCTTT.

The chain links TRBV12-3 or TRBV12-4 to TRBJ2-1; D call uncertain. The CDR3 consists of 12 residues. V was clipped by 2 bases and J by 7 bases, with 6 bases between them. The CDR3 sequence is CASSLILNEQFF. Here the CDR3 DNA reads TGTGCCAGCAGTTTAATTTTAAATGAGCAGTTCTTC.

This clonotype was seen more than once but under ten times. The rearrangement joins TRBV20-1 to TRBJ2-7, with TRBD1 as a possible D gene (6 bases). V lost 3 bases to trimming and J lost 2 bases, with 8 bases between them. Germline CDR1 is DFQATT and CDR2 is SNEGSKA (reference sequence). This CDR3 has 12 amino acids. CDR3 amino acids: CSASYRAYEQYF. The CDR3 DNA follows: TGCAGTGCTAGTTACAGGGCCTACGAGCAGTACTTC.

This clonotype was picked up many times. The CDR3 protein is CASSSGSGDQPQHF. DNA for the CDR3: TGTGCCAGCAGTTCGGGCAGTGGGGATCAGCCCCAGCATTTT. The genes are TRBV2 and TRBJ1-5, with D unresolved. CDR1 SNHLY and CDR2 FYNNEI come from the germline V gene. V lost 5 bases and J lost 5, with 13 bases in between. The CDR3 has 14 residues.

The chain uses TRBV20-1 and TRBJ1-1; 9 bases agree with TRBD1. Germline CDR1 DFQATT, CDR2 SNEGSKA (reference sequence). V was pared by 3 bases and J by 6 bases, with 5 bases of the junction left unmatched. This CDR3 contains 13 residues. CDR3 in amino acids: CSARRTGVAEAFF. In DNA, the CDR3 is TGCAGTGCTAGGAGGACAGGGGTCGCTGAAGCTTTCTTT.